The 11 T cell receptor beta chains below all came from one sample that was sequenced in a study of CD8 T cells in cerebrospinal fluid in Alzheimer's disease. TCRdb reanalyzed the 10x single-cell sequencing reads and collapses them to one entry per CDR3 protein, without DNA. This table lists about 1,200 distinct CDR3 sequences. The sequenced sample was cerebrospinal fluid. The source of these receptors is a human donor with Alzheimer's disease.

Considering frequency, this clonotype is medium-sized. The chain links TRBV27 to TRBJ2-1; TCRdb's assignment of TRBD1 cannot be checked, as there is no DNA. CDR1 MNHEY and CDR2 SMNVEV come from the germline V gene (reference sequence). The CDR3 contains 16 residues. This CDR3 is CASIPPGRSSYNEQFF.

Measured by frequency, this clonotype is medium-sized. The rearrangement joins TRBV6-2 or TRBV6-3 to TRBJ2-3. Germline-derived CDR1 and CDR2 are MNHEY and SVGEGT. CDR3 length: 12 residues. The CDR3 loop reads CASSWEADTQYF.

This clonotype is medium-sized (0.01 to 0.1%) by frequency. The rearrangement joins TRBV5-1 to TRBJ2-7. The germline V gene encodes CDR1 SGHRS and CDR2 YFSETQ. This CDR3 is 12 amino acids long. The CDR3 spells CASSLSGYEQYF.

By frequency, this clonotype registers large. This chain uses TRBV18 with TRBJ1-5; TCRdb proposes TRBD1, but this gene call is untestable without DNA. The CDR3 covers 14 residues. Germline CDR1 and CDR2: KGHSH and LQKENI. The CDR3 here is CASSAHRGHQPQHF.

This clonotype shows up as medium-sized by frequency. The genes are TRBV6-1 and TRBJ2-3; TCRdb picks TRBD1, but there is no DNA to check that call. The CDR3 is 16 residues long. Germline assignment: CDR1 MNHNS and CDR2 SASEGT. Here the CDR3 reads CASSDQTGAGTDTQYF.

By frequency, this clonotype registers medium-sized. The chain carries TRBV25-1 and TRBJ1-1; the TCRdb D gene call, TRBD1, has no DNA to confirm it. There are 12 residues in the CDR3. The germline V gene has CDR1 MGHDK and CDR2 SYGVNS. The CDR3 sequence: CASTEGVGEAFF.

This clonotype is medium-sized by frequency. The chain couples TRBV3-1 to TRBJ2-3. The germline V gene has CDR1 LGHDT and CDR2 YNNKEL (reference sequence). The length of the CDR3 is 14 residues. The CDR3 region is CASSQRRSTDTQYF.

In terms of frequency, this clonotype is medium-sized (0.01 to 0.1%). The chain combines TRBV28 with TRBJ2-1; the D call from TCRdb, TRBD2, cannot be confirmed without DNA. Germline V gives CDR1 MDHEN, CDR2 SYDVKM. This CDR3 is built from 17 residues. This chain's CDR3 is CASSPQPGLAGGNEQFF.

This clonotype shows up as medium-sized by frequency. This sequence joins TRBV9 and TRBJ2-1; TCRdb's assignment of TRBD1 cannot be checked, as there is no DNA. The CDR3 has 15 amino acids. Per germline, CDR1 SGDLS and CDR2 YYNGEE. The CDR3 here is CASRRTEGFHNEQFF.

This clonotype registers medium-sized (0.01 to 0.1%) by frequency. The chain is built from TRBV5-4 and TRBJ1-1. This CDR3 is 12 amino acids long. Per the germline V gene, CDR1 is SGHNT and CDR2 is YYREEE (reference sequence). The CDR3 reads CASSDARKVAFF.

This chain links TRBV20-1 with TRBJ2-5; the TCRdb D gene call, TRBD1, has no DNA to confirm it. This CDR3 has 14 amino acids. Germline V gene sequence: CDR1 DFQATT, CDR2 SNEGSKA (reference sequence). Here the CDR3 reads CSASGAVGRGTQYF.